This T cell receptor (beta chain) was found in a study of human T cells and chemical hapten exposure. Background on the study: Doses of diphenylcyclopropenone went to the patients' scalps weekly throughout the roughly 22-week study.

Sample time point: pre-sensitization, week 0. Treatment here: therapeutic diphenylcyclopropenone sensitization with weekly scalp DPC. Study findings and constraints: DPC sensitization produced no change in TCRs with frequency above 1 in 1000.

This clonotype was counted ten times or more. Its antigen is undetermined. Individual cDNA molecules (in the library) carried attached unique molecular identifiers. MiXCR was run by TCRdb on the RACE reads, yielding one entry per CDR3 protein. The table lists tens of thousands of distinct CDR3 sequences, about 7.6% of them singletons, with 1.3% in the top ten. This CDR3 spans 14 amino acids. Germline CDR1 is MDHEN and CDR2 is SYDVKM. V was trimmed by 6 bases and J by 0 bases, leaving 9 bases between them. The gene calls are TRBV28 and TRBJ2-4; D ambiguous. The specimen comprised whole blood, sampled in connection with sensitization to the hapten diphenylcyclopropenone (DPC). The receptor comes from a woman aged 50 to 60 with alopecia areata. Some clones in this sample may be carry-over from other donors' samples. The CDR3 sequence: CASRGTVAKNIQYF. CDR3 DNA sequence: TGTGCCAGCAGGGGAACAGTAGCCAAAAACATTCAGTACTTC.